One and the same sample provided the 29 T cell receptor beta chains below, sequenced in a study of blood T cells in healthy people across ages. Alongside a J-beta primer mix, a sample-barcoded 5' primer served in a second PCR lasting roughly 7 to 11 cycles. MiXCR was run by TCRdb on the 5' RACE reads, yielding one entry per CDR3 protein. The table lists about 1.4 million distinct CDR3 sequences, 59% of them singletons. The sample consisted of blood. The source of these receptors is a man aged 18 to 29 in good health.

This sequence joins TRBV15 and TRBJ1-6; D not certain. The germline V gene has CDR1 LNHNV and CDR2 YYDKDF (reference sequence). This CDR3 spans 13 amino acids. V was trimmed by 1 base and J by 10 bases, leaving 8 bases between them. The DNA of the CDR3 is TGTGCCACCAGCAGAGGGTTTGACTCACCCCTCCACTTT. It is translated as CATSRGFDSPLHF.

The chain recombines TRBV7-9 with TRBJ2-2; 10 bases are shared with TRBD1. The CDR3 runs 15 residues. Germline CDR1 reads SEHNR; CDR2 reads FQNEAQ (reference sequence). Germline trimming cut 5 bases from V and 5 bases from J; bases unmatched to any gene: 5. CDR3 sequence: CASSPPGQGTGELFF. In DNA form, the CDR3 reads TGTGCCAGCAGCCCACCGGGACAGGGGACCGGGGAGCTGTTTTTT. Using reference TRBV7-9 and TRBJ2-2 for the parts outside the CDR3, the full variable domain is DTGVSQNPRHKITKRGQNVTFRCDPISEHNRLYWYRQTLGQGPEFLTYFQNEAQLEKSRLLSDRFSAERPKGSFSTLEIQRTEQGDSAMYLCASSPPGQGTGELFFGEGSRLTVL.

V and J are TRBV9 and TRBJ2-5; possibly TRBD2 for D (6 bases). The germline V gene has CDR1 SGDLS and CDR2 YYNGEE. This CDR3 region has 14 residues. V shed 2 bases and J shed 5 bases, with 13 bases lying between them. DNA for the CDR3: TGTGCCAGCAGCGTGGACCGGGAGAGGGAGACCCAGTACTTC. It encodes CASSVDRERETQYF.

This chain joins TRBV6-1 and TRBJ2-1; D might be TRBD1 (6 bases). With the DNA end fitting TRBJ2-7 better, the J assignment may be wrong. The length of the CDR3 is 16 residues. Germline values: CDR1 MNHNS, CDR2 SASEGT. The CDR3 region is CASRELGASSYNEQYF. In nucleotides, the CDR3 is TGTGCCAGCAGGGAGCTGGGGGCGAGCTCCTACAATGAGCAGTACTTC.

A word on this clonotype: At one end the junction does not follow the germline gene, possibly because of a read error. The gene calls are TRBV10-3 and TRBJ2-3; D is unclear. Germline assignment: CDR1 ENHRY and CDR2 SYGVKD. CDR3 length: 13 residues. For the CDR3, the DNA is TGTACCATCAGTGAGTCGATAAGGGATACGCAGTATTTT. It specifies CTISESIRDTQYF.

As concerns this clonotype: A read error may account for a junction end that differs from germline. The rearrangement links TRBV9 to TRBJ2-3, with 7 positions matching TRBD1. In germline, CDR1 is SGDLS, CDR2 YYNGEE. CDR3 length equals 16 residues. The CDR3 loop reads CASSELGTTGTDMQYF. Here the CDR3 DNA reads TGTGCCAGCAGCGAACTCGGGACCACGGGGACAGATATGCAGTATTTT.

The rearrangement uses TRBV20-1 and TRBJ2-1; no clear D. The CDR3 extends over 11 amino acids. Trimming removed 1 base from V and 9 bases from J, with 7 bases in between. From germline, CDR1 is DFQATT and CDR2 SNEGSKA (reference sequence). The DNA of the CDR3 is TGCAGTGCTAGAGTCCCCGTTGAGCAGTTCTTC. Encoded protein: CSARVPVEQFF.

This chain uses TRBV4-2 with TRBJ2-1; 10 bases are a match to TRBD2. The CDR3 sequence is 17 residues long. Germline CDR1 reads LGHNA; CDR2 reads YNFKEQ. V was pared by 1 base and J by 9 bases, with 12 bases of the junction left unmatched. This chain's CDR3 is CASSQVSAGGVDSEQFF. As DNA, the CDR3 is TGTGCCAGCAGCCAAGTCTCAGCGGGAGGGGTGGACAGTGAGCAGTTCTTC.

V gene TRBV5-1 combines with J gene TRBJ2-7; 10 bases match TRBD2. J lost 4 bases, V lost 0 bases, and 4 bases had no gene match. This CDR3 is 15 amino acids long. CDR1 SGHRS and CDR2 YFSETQ come from the germline V gene. Written as DNA, the CDR3 is TGCGCCAGCAGCTTGGAAGCTAGCGGGGGATACGAGCAGTACTTC. Encoded protein: CASSLEASGGYEQYF.

The V gene is TRBV7-2, the J gene TRBJ2-7; 8 bases are a match to TRBD2. J was trimmed by 2 bases and V by 5 bases; bases with no gene match: 8. There are 15 residues in the CDR3. Germline CDR1 reads SGHTA; CDR2 reads FQGNSA. Here the CDR3 DNA reads TGTGCCAGCAGCCCCGGGGGGGGGTCTACCTACGAGCAGTACTTC. Protein sequence: CASSPGGGSTYEQYF.

This chain joins TRBV6-2 or TRBV6-3 and TRBJ2-5, with D unresolved. The DNA end is a closer match to TRBJ2-7, so the J assignment may be wrong. The germline V gene has CDR1 MNHEY and CDR2 SVGEGT. The CDR3 has 15 amino acids. CDR3 region: CASSYSAPSSYEQYF. DNA of the CDR3: TGTGCCAGCAGTTACTCGGCGCCCTCATCCTACGAGCAGTACTTC.

The V call is TRBV6-2 or TRBV6-3, the J call TRBJ1-2, with D perhaps matching TRBD1 (6 bases). Per the germline V gene, CDR1 is MNHEY and CDR2 is SVGEGT. The CDR3 runs to 15 residues. V was shortened by 6 bases and J by 5 bases, with 19 bases between the two germline ends. The CDR3 nucleotides read TGTGCCAGCAGCACCTCTTTAGACAGGAAGTATGGCTACACCTTC. Amino acids: CASSTSLDRKYGYTF.

Ten or more counts support this clonotype. The chain recombines TRBV6-6 with TRBJ2-1, with 8 bases that match TRBD1. Germline loops: CDR1 MNHNY, CDR2 SVGAGI (reference sequence). The CDR3 runs 14 residues. Losses at the gene ends were 4 bases for V and 7 bases for J; bases not matched to a gene: 6. CDR3 sequence: CASSSGQEGNEQFF. As DNA, the CDR3 is TGTGCCAGCAGTTCGGGACAGGAAGGGAATGAGCAGTTCTTC.

This clonotype appeared a few times. This chain joins TRBV29-1 and TRBJ2-7, with TRBD1 matching over 7 bases. Germline trimming cut 0 bases from V and 2 bases from J; bases unmatched to any gene: 10. The CDR3 covers 16 residues. Germline loops: CDR1 SQVTM, CDR2 ANQGSEA. CDR3 nucleotides: TGCAGCGTTGAAGACGGGACAGCCTTCTTACCCTACGAGCAGTACTTC. This sequence encodes CSVEDGTAFLPYEQYF.

V usage is TRBV7-7 and J usage is TRBJ2-5; the D gene is possibly TRBD2 (5 bases). Per the germline V gene, CDR1 is SSHAT and CDR2 is FNYEAQ (reference sequence). V was clipped by 5 bases and J by 5 bases, with 12 bases between them. The CDR3 runs to 13 residues. CDR3 DNA sequence: TGTGCCAGCAGCCCACAACCGGGGGAGACCCAGTACTTC. Its translation is CASSPQPGETQYF.

V is TRBV4-3 and J is TRBJ2-5; tentative D call: TRBD1 (6 bases). Trimming pared 1 base from V and 1 base from J, leaving 16 bases between. From germline, CDR1 is LGHNA and CDR2 YSLEER. CDR3 length: 17 residues. DNA for the CDR3: TGCGCCAGCAGCCAAGGGGACGGGACACCACTCCAAGAGACCCAGTACTTC. The encoded protein is CASSQGDGTPLQETQYF.

This chain joins TRBV11-2 and TRBJ2-1, with 7 positions matching TRBD2. V lost 5 bases, J lost 5 bases, and 9 bases stayed unmatched. The CDR3 is made up of 15 amino acids. Germline CDR1 SGHAT, CDR2 FQNNGV. Here the CDR3 DNA reads TGTGCCAGCAGCCTCACCGGGACTATAGACAATGAGCAGTTCTTC. Residues: CASSLTGTIDNEQFF.

This clonotype was detected a few times. The genes are TRBV7-8 and TRBJ2-1; D possibly corresponds to TRBD2 (5 bases). The CDR3 has 12 amino acids. The germline CDR1 and CDR2 sequences are SGHVS and FQNEAQ. V was trimmed by 7 bases and J by 2 bases, leaving 6 bases between them. The CDR3 reads CASTGTYNEQFF. The CDR3 coding sequence is TGTGCCAGCACGGGGACCTACAATGAGCAGTTCTTC.

This clonotype has more than one count but fewer than ten. The chain is built from TRBV6-2 or TRBV6-3 and TRBJ2-7, with D possibly TRBD1 on 6 matching bases. V was pared by 7 bases and J by 2 bases, with 12 bases between. The V gene's germline CDR1 is MNHEY and CDR2 SVGEGT. This CDR3 has 13 amino acids. The CDR3 DNA reads TGTGCCAGCATTGAGACAGGAACCTACGAGCAGTACTTC. Encoded protein: CASIETGTYEQYF.

This clonotype has a handful of counts. The V gene is TRBV20-1, the J gene TRBJ2-7; perhaps TRBD2 as D (6 bases). Germline lookup yields CDR1 DFQATT and CDR2 SNEGSKA (reference sequence). The germline V and J ends were trimmed by 0 bases and 4 bases, with 10 bases remaining between them. CDR3 length: 13 residues. The DNA for the CDR3 is TGCAGTGCTAGAGATCCTCGGGGGTACGAGCAGTACTTC. Amino acids: CSARDPRGYEQYF.

The chain links TRBV20-1 to TRBJ2-4; D ambiguous. The V end was cut by 0 bases, the J end by 0 bases, with 9 bases between. The CDR3 is made up of 15 amino acids. The V gene's germline CDR1 is DFQATT and CDR2 SNEGSKA (reference sequence). CDR3 DNA: TGCAGTGCTAGAGATCCGCTTGTAGCCAAAAACATTCAGTACTTC. Protein sequence: CSARDPLVAKNIQYF.

The gene calls are TRBV2 and TRBJ2-7; possible D gene TRBD2, 5 bases. The CDR3 has 11 residues. Trimming took 8 bases from V and 6 from J, leaving 11 bases between them. Germline V gene lookup returns CDR1 SNHLY and CDR2 FYNNEI. This chain's CDR3 is CASGSGIEQYF. The CDR3 DNA is TGTGCCAGCGGGAGTGGTATCGAGCAGTACTTC.

This sequence joins TRBV5-1 and TRBJ1-5, with 8 positions matching TRBD1. CDR3 length: 14 residues. From germline, CDR1 is SGHRS and CDR2 YFSETQ. Germline trimming cut 5 bases from V and 5 bases from J; bases unmatched to any gene: 6. The CDR3 loop reads CASRVDREHQPQHF. Here the CDR3 DNA reads TGCGCCAGCAGGGTGGACAGGGAGCATCAGCCCCAGCATTTT.

The chain recombines TRBV20-1 with TRBJ2-5; D is unclear. The V end lost 3 bases, the J end lost 1 base, and 6 bases lay between the germline ends. The CDR3 is made up of 12 amino acids. The germline CDR1 and CDR2 sequences are DFQATT and SNEGSKA (reference sequence). The CDR3 nucleotides read TGCAGTGCTAGGTTCAGCCAAGAGACCCAGTACTTC. Protein: CSARFSQETQYF.

This chain uses TRBV29-1 with TRBJ2-2; 9 bases are shared with TRBD1. Germline lookup yields CDR1 SQVTM and CDR2 ANQGSEA. The CDR3 is 14 residues long. Trimming removed 3 bases from V and 5 bases from J; junction bases left unmatched: 4. The CDR3 loop is CSVEDRGQTGELFF. The CDR3 nucleotides read TGCAGCGTTGAGGACAGGGGACAAACCGGGGAGCTGTTTTTT.

J is TRBJ2-7 and V is TRBV6-1; 10 bases are a match to TRBD2. The V gene's germline CDR1 is MNHNS and CDR2 SASEGT. V shed 5 bases, J shed 11 bases, and the junction held 15 bases outside the gene matches. CDR3 length: 15 amino acids. CDR3 residues: CASSTNSGGGSAEYF. For the CDR3, the DNA is TGTGCCAGCAGTACCAACAGCGGGGGGGGTAGCGCGGAGTACTTC.

This chain connects TRBV11-2 to TRBJ2-1, with 7 bases identical to TRBD1. V was clipped by 1 base and J by 7 bases; unmatched bases: 10. The CDR3 consists of 16 residues. The germline V gene encodes CDR1 SGHAT and CDR2 FQNNGV. This CDR3 reads CASSLALGTERNEQFF. The CDR3 nucleotides read TGTGCCAGCAGCTTAGCCCTAGGGACAGAAAGAAATGAGCAGTTCTTC.

V gene TRBV12-3 or TRBV12-4 combines with J gene TRBJ2-5; perhaps TRBD2 as D (6 bases). The CDR3 is 16 residues long. The germline V and J ends were trimmed by 6 bases and 5 bases, with 22 bases remaining between them. The CDR3 spells CASSTGGSPPVETQYF. The CDR3 DNA reads as TGTGCCAGCAGCACTGGGGGGTCCCCGCCGGTGGAGACCCAGTACTTC.

This clonotype was recorded once. This chain's CDR3 is CASSLAGIAYEQYF. The CDR3 DNA is TGTGCCAGCAGCTTAGCTGGGATCGCCTACGAGCAGTACTTC. The chain uses TRBV7-2 and TRBJ2-7; D not certain. Deletions cut 0 bases from V and 2 bases from J, with 8 bases between. CDR3 length: 14 amino acids. Germline CDR1 and CDR2: SGHTA and FQGNSA.